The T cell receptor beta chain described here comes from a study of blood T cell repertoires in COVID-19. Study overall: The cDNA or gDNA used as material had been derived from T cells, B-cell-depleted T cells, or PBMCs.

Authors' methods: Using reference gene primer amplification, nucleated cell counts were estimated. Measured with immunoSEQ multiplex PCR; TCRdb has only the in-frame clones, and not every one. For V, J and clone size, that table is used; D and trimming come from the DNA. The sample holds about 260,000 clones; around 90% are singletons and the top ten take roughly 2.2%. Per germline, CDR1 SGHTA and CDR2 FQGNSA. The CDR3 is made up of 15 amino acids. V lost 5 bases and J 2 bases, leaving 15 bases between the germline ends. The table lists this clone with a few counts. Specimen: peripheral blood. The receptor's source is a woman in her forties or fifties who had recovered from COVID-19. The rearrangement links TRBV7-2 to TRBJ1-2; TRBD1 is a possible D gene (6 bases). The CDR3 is CASSLQGGANYGYTF. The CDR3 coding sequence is TGTGCCAGCAGCCTCCAAGGGGGGGCGAACTATGGCTACACCTTC. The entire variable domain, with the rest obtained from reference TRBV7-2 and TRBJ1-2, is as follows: GAGVSQSPSNKVTEKGKDVELRCDPISGHTALYWYRQSLGQGLEFLIYFQGNSAPDKSGLPSDRFSAERTGGSVSTLTIQRTQQEDSAVYLCASSLQGGANYGYTFGSGTRLTVV.